This passage covers 28 T cell receptor beta chains from one sample sequenced in a study of blood T cell repertoires in COVID-19 (dated by TCRdb to the early 2020s). Receptor amplification or capture employed the immunoSEQ multiplex PCR assay. TCRdb holds this immuneACCESS table with in-frame rearrangements only. Some clones are missing; in checked studies, unresolved V genes explain under half, and the rest has no known cause. In this sample the table shows over 85,000 clones, more than 75% of which occur a single time. Around 5% of the sample lies in the top ten. Sequences were obtained from peripheral blood. The origin of the receptors is a woman of 80 years or more with active COVID-19.

The chain couples TRBV4-3 to TRBJ2-1; 9 bases map to TRBD2. In germline, CDR1 is LGHNA, CDR2 YSLEER. The CDR3 is 15 residues long. Losses at the gene ends were 1 base for V and 6 bases for J; bases not matched to a gene: 4. This chain's CDR3 is CASSQVGGRVNEQFF. CDR3 sequence (DNA): TGCGCCAGCAGCCAAGTGGGCGGGAGGGTCAATGAGCAGTTCTTC.

The V call is TRBV5-4, the J call TRBJ1-5, with TRBD1 as a possible D gene (6 bases). V was clipped by 3 bases and J by 6 bases, with 10 bases between them. The CDR3 runs to 13 residues. Germline V CDR1 and CDR2: SGHNT, YYREEE (reference sequence). The CDR3, as DNA: TGTGCCAGCAGCTCAGGGGTCAGTCAGCCCCAGCATTTT. It codes for CASSSGVSQPQHF.

The gene calls are TRBV19 and TRBJ2-5; 8 positions match TRBD2. CDR1 and CDR2 from the germline V gene are LNHDA and SQIVND (reference sequence). Trimming cost V 4 bases and J 3 bases; bases outside gene matches: 4. This CDR3 has 14 residues. The CDR3 loop is CASSKAGGEETQYF. The CDR3 nucleotides are TGTGCCAGTAGTAAGGCGGGAGGAGAAGAGACCCAGTACTTC.

The V and J genes are TRBV12-3 or TRBV12-4 and TRBJ2-7; TRBD2 matches 9 bases. The CDR3 extends over 13 amino acids. V trimming: 6 bases; J trimming: 9 bases; junction bases outside the gene matches: 9. This chain's CDR3 is CASSRGTSLRQYF. For the CDR3, the DNA is TGTGCCAGCAGCCGGGGGACTAGCCTTCGGCAGTACTTC.

This chain joins TRBV28 and TRBJ2-7; 8 bases are shared with TRBD1. Germline assignment: CDR1 MDHEN and CDR2 SYDVKM. The junction had 11 bases not matched to a gene; V was cut back by 5 bases and J by 2 bases. The CDR3 extends over 16 amino acids. The CDR3 reads CASSLTPGQGAYEQYF. Here the CDR3 DNA reads TGTGCCAGCAGTCTCACTCCTGGACAGGGAGCCTACGAGCAGTACTTC.

This clone was observed a handful of times. This chain links TRBV7-3 with TRBJ1-6, with D perhaps matching TRBD1 (6 bases). V lost 9 bases, J lost 10 bases, and 19 bases lay in between. The germline gives CDR1 SGHTA, CDR2 FQGTGA. This CDR3 region has 14 residues. The DNA for the CDR3 is TGTGCCAGTCTACAGGGAGAAATTGAATCACCCCTCCACTTT. It translates to CASLQGEIESPLHF.

The gene calls are TRBV4-2 and TRBJ2-7, with 10 bases aligning to TRBD2. Trimming cost V 1 base and J 6 bases; bases outside gene matches: 12. Germline CDR1 reads LGHNA; CDR2 reads YNFKEQ. This CDR3 is built from 17 residues. CDR3 in amino acids: CASSQGGAGGLKIEQYF. DNA of the CDR3: TGTGCCAGCAGCCAAGGAGGAGCGGGAGGGCTTAAGATCGAGCAGTACTTC.

V usage is TRBV5-4 and J usage is TRBJ2-3; 7 nucleotides line up with TRBD2. The V gene end was trimmed by 10 bases and the J gene end by 1 base; junction bases not matched to a gene: 3. The CDR3 length is 12 residues. Germline assignment: CDR1 SGHNT and CDR2 YYREEE (reference sequence). The CDR3, as DNA: TGTGCCGGGAGCGGGGGCACAGATACGCAGTATTTT. Translated, it gives CAGSGGTDTQYF.

The V call is TRBV11-2, the J call TRBJ2-1; a possible D gene is TRBD2 (5 bases). The CDR3 totals 15 residues. V lost 2 bases to trimming and J lost 0 bases, with 8 bases between them. Germline CDR1 is SGHAT and CDR2 is FQNNGV. The CDR3, as DNA: TGTGCCAGCAGCTTAAGCGGCAGCTCCTACAATGAGCAGTTCTTC. It translates to CASSLSGSSYNEQFF.

V usage is TRBV19 and J usage is TRBJ2-7; D unclear. CDR3 length: 13 residues. Trimming removed 5 bases at V and 0 bases at J, with 8 bases between. CDR1 LNHDA and CDR2 SQIVND come from the germline V gene (reference sequence). The CDR3 region has the DNA TGTGCCAGTAGTGGGCAGGACTCCTACGAGCAGTACTTC. The encoded protein is CASSGQDSYEQYF.

This sequence joins TRBV7-2 and TRBJ2-7; 13 nucleotides agree with TRBD2. The length of the CDR3 is 16 residues. The J segment lost 5 bases and the V segment lost 6 bases, leaving 10 bases of the junction unmatched. The germline CDR1 and CDR2 sequences are SGHTA and FQGNSA. CDR3 coding DNA: TGTGCCAGCAGTCCCGGACTAGCGGGAGATTCGGACGAGCAGTACTTC. As protein: CASSPGLAGDSDEQYF.

The table lists this clone with a count of one. In DNA form, the CDR3 reads TGTGCCAGCAGCATCGGGACTCTCTACGAGCAGTACTTC. It yields the protein CASSIGTLYEQYF. The chain employs TRBV7-2 and TRBJ2-7; tentatively, D is TRBD2 (6 bases). V lost 5 bases to trimming and J lost 3 bases, with 11 bases between them. CDR3 size: 13 residues. Germline assignment: CDR1 SGHTA and CDR2 FQGNSA.

CDR3 sequence reads: CASSPAEGASGYTF. The CDR3 DNA is TGTGCCAGCAGCCCCGCGGAGGGGGCGTCTGGCTACACCTTC. The rearrangement joins TRBV27 to TRBJ1-2; 7 bases are a match to TRBD1. CDR1 and CDR2 from the germline V gene are MNHEY and SMNVEV (reference sequence). With 6 bases clipped from V and 7 bases from J, the junction kept 11 bases outside the gene matches. The CDR3 spans 14 residues.

V and J are TRBV4-3 and TRBJ1-5, with D possibly TRBD1 on 5 matching bases. Trimming pared 0 bases from V and 4 bases from J, leaving 7 bases between. Germline V lookup: CDR1 LGHNA, CDR2 YSLEER. The CDR3 is 14 amino acids. CDR3 in DNA: TGCGCCAGCAGCCAAGACGGGGGTAATCAGCCCCAGCATTTT. Protein product: CASSQDGGNQPQHF.

CDR3 sequence reads: CASSLGLAGGHQETQYF. The CDR3 DNA follows: TGTGCCAGCAGCCTCGGACTAGCGGGAGGTCACCAAGAGACCCAGTACTTC. V and J are TRBV7-3 and TRBJ2-5; 14 positions match TRBD2. Per the germline V gene, CDR1 is SGHTA and CDR2 is FQGTGA. The J segment lost 0 bases and the V segment lost 5 bases, leaving 5 bases of the junction unmatched. CDR3 length equals 17 residues.

The J gene is TRBJ1-4, the V gene TRBV6-4; 10 positions agree with TRBD1. Trimming removed 0 bases from V and 6 bases from J; junction bases left unmatched: 10. Germline assignment: CDR1 MRHNA and CDR2 SNTAGT. The CDR3 has 18 amino acids. The CDR3 DNA is TGTGCCAGCAGTGACTCGAAAAACGCAGGACAGGGGGATGAAAAACTGTTTTTT. This sequence encodes CASSDSKNAGQGDEKLFF.

The chain has TRBV6-6 and TRBJ1-2; D uncertain. V was pared by 0 bases and J by 7 bases, with 15 bases between. This CDR3 comprises 15 residues. From germline, CDR1 is MNHNY and CDR2 SVGAGI (reference sequence). CDR3 in amino acids: CASSYSIMDGVGYTF. In nucleotides, the CDR3 is TGTGCCAGCAGTTACTCGATCATGGACGGGGTTGGCTACACCTTC.

The V and J genes are TRBV6-1 and TRBJ1-5, with 8 bases aligning to TRBD1. The CDR3 has 16 amino acids. With V trimmed by 3 bases and J by 2 bases, 6 bases remained unmatched. From germline, CDR1 is MNHNS and CDR2 SASEGT. The CDR3 loop is CASSDATGARNQPQHF. CDR3 nucleotides: TGTGCCAGCAGTGACGCGACAGGGGCCCGCAATCAGCCCCAGCATTTT.

This clone was detected only once. This chain uses TRBV9 with TRBJ2-3; D possibly corresponds to TRBD2 (6 bases). The CDR3 covers 15 residues. The V and J ends lost 3 bases and 4 bases respectively, with 15 bases between them. CDR1 and CDR2 (germline): SGDLS, YYNGEE. CDR3 DNA: TGTGCCAGCAGCGAAGCCATCGGGGGTTCAGATACGCAGTATTTT. It specifies CASSEAIGGSDTQYF. Complete variable domain (other parts from reference TRBV9 and TRBJ2-3): DSGVTQTPKHLITATGQRVTLRCSPRSGDLSVYWYQQSLDQGLQFLIQYYNGEERAKGNILERFSAQQFPDLHSELNLSSLELGDSALYFCASSEAIGGSDTQYFGPGTRLTVL.

The table lists this clone with a count of one. The chain links TRBV27 to TRBJ2-2; 13 positions match TRBD2. Germline loops: CDR1 MNHEY, CDR2 SMNVEV (reference sequence). The CDR3 totals 14 residues. V shed 5 bases and J 8 bases; nucleotides not matched to a gene: 2. This chain's CDR3 is CASSTGLAGGELFF. DNA of the CDR3: TGTGCCAGCAGTACGGGACTAGCGGGAGGGGAGCTGTTTTTT.

J is TRBJ2-6 and V is TRBV2; 8 bases align to TRBD1. Germline V gene data show CDR1 as SNHLY and CDR2 as FYNNEI. With V trimmed by 5 bases and J by 1 base, 7 bases remained unmatched. CDR3 length: 17 residues. The CDR3 sequence is CASSSGQGNSGANVLTF. As DNA, the CDR3 is TGTGCCAGCAGTTCAGGACAGGGAAATTCTGGGGCCAACGTCCTGACTTTC.

The chain has TRBV19 and TRBJ2-7; D may be TRBD1 (6 bases). The CDR3 has 14 residues. The V end lost 7 bases, the J end lost 2 bases, and 15 bases lay between the germline ends. From germline, CDR1 is LNHDA and CDR2 SQIVND (reference sequence). CDR3 in DNA: TGTGCCAGTACGCCAGGACAGAACCCCTACGAGCAGTACTTC. Protein sequence: CASTPGQNPYEQYF.

The rearrangement links TRBV28 to TRBJ1-6; TRBD1 is a possible D gene (6 bases). CDR3 size: 14 residues. Trimming took 7 bases from V and 7 from J, leaving 14 bases between them. Per the germline V gene, CDR1 is MDHEN and CDR2 is SYDVKM. CDR3 protein: CASIEGGGNSPLHF. CDR3 DNA sequence: TGTGCCAGCATCGAAGGGGGTGGGAATTCACCCCTCCACTTT. The complete variable domain, with remaining parts taken from reference TRBV28 and TRBJ1-6, reads DVKVTQSSRYLVKRTGEKVFLECVQDMDHENMFWYRQDPGLGLRLIYFSYDVKMKEKGDIPEGYSVSREKKERFSLILESASTNQTSMYLCASIEGGGNSPLHFGNGTRLTVT.

This clone came up once. The gene calls are TRBV28 and TRBJ2-1; D perhaps matches TRBD1 (8 bases). CDR1 is MDHEN and CDR2 is SYDVKM in the germline V gene. The V gene lost 6 bases and the J gene lost 8 bases, with 20 bases spanning the gap. The CDR3 runs to 15 residues. The CDR3 DNA sequence: TGTGCCAGCAGACCCGACAGACAGGGGAGGGATGAGCAGTTCTTC. Translating it yields CASRPDRQGRDEQFF. The complete variable domain, with remaining parts taken from reference TRBV28 and TRBJ2-1, reads DVKVTQSSRYLVKRTGEKVFLECVQDMDHENMFWYRQDPGLGLRLIYFSYDVKMKEKGDIPEGYSVSREKKERFSLILESASTNQTSMYLCASRPDRQGRDEQFFGPGTRLTVL.

V gene TRBV10-3 combines with J gene TRBJ2-3, with TRBD2 identical over 9 bases. Per germline, CDR1 ENHRY and CDR2 SYGVKD. Unmatched junction bases numbered 3, after V lost 1 base and J lost 4 bases. The CDR3 sequence is 15 residues long. CDR3 sequence reads: CAISEFSGSADTQYF. For the CDR3, the DNA is TGTGCCATCAGTGAGTTTAGCGGGAGTGCAGATACGCAGTATTTT.

The rearrangement uses TRBV6-7 and TRBJ1-2; D not resolved. TRBV6-7 is treated as an ORF (open reading frame) with a function not yet certain. This CDR3 is 9 amino acids long. Deletions cut 9 bases from V and 8 bases from J, with 7 bases between. DNA of the CDR3: TGTGCCAGGATGGGCGGCTACACCTTC. It codes for CARMGGYTF.

The chain recombines TRBV7-2 with TRBJ2-3; 14 nucleotides align to TRBD2. J lost 3 bases, V lost 0 bases, and 14 bases had no gene match. The CDR3 has 21 amino acids. The germline V gene encodes CDR1 SGHTA and CDR2 FQGNSA. In DNA, the CDR3 is TGTGCCAGCAGCTTAGCGGGCACCGGGACTAGCGGGAGAAGTAGAACAGATACGCAGTATTTT. Encoded protein: CASSLAGTGTSGRSRTDTQYF. Full variable domain (rest looked up from reference TRBV7-2 and TRBJ2-3): GAGVSQSPSNKVTEKGKDVELRCDPISGHTALYWYRQSLGQGLEFLIYFQGNSAPDKSGLPSDRFSAERTGGSVSTLTIQRTQQEDSAVYLCASSLAGTGTSGRSRTDTQYFGPGTRLTVL.

V gene TRBV4-1 combines with J gene TRBJ2-7; 10 nucleotides agree with TRBD2. J lost 0 bases, V lost 4 bases, and 6 bases had no gene match. CDR1 is MGHRA and CDR2 is YSYEKL in the germline V gene. This CDR3 has 16 amino acids. The CDR3 reads CASSPWTSGSSYEQYF. DNA for the CDR3: TGCGCCAGCAGCCCTTGGACTAGCGGAAGCTCCTACGAGCAGTACTTC.